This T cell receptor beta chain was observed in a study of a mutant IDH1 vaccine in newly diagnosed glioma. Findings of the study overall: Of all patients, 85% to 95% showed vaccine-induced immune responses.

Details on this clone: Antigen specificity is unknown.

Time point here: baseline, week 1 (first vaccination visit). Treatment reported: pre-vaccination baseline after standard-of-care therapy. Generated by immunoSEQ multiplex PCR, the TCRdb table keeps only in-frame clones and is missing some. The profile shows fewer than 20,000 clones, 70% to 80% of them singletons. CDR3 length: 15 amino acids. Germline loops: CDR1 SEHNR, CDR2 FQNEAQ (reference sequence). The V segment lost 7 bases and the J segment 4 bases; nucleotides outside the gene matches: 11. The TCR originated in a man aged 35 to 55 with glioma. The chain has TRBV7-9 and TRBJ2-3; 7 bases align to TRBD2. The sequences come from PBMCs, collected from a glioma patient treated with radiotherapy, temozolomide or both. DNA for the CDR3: TGTGCCAGCACCCCTCGGAGCGGGACTGCAGATACGCAGTATTTT. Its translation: CASTPRSGTADTQYF.